This TCR beta chain is from a study of T cell responses to AZD1222 COVID-19 vaccine. TCRdb keeps only in-frame clones here, not all; method: immunoSEQ multiplex PCR. This table holds around 210,000 clones, roughly 94% found once. Study observations and caveats: Baseline antibody screening turned up just a handful of seropositive AZD1222 recipients. In a largely white British group with more females than males, clonal diversity was possibly underestimated. Spike-wide vaccine-associated CD4 TCRs dominated at 160-218 and 743-854. Samples come after the peak T cell response, not at day 14.

Worth noting for this clone: The antigen remains unidentified.

The TCR comes from an adult who received the MenACWY meningococcal vaccine as a control. The sample in question was peripheral blood, obtained 28 days after the second dose of the MenACWY control vaccine.

The CDR3 region has the DNA TGTGCCAGCAGCGTAGGCGGTGTTGAACAAGAGACCCAGTACTTC. Protein sequence: CASSVGGVEQETQYF. This chain connects TRBV9 to TRBJ2-5; D gene unclear. The CDR3 covers 15 residues. Trimming took off 0 bases at V and 2 bases at J, with 11 bases between the two ends. Germline V CDR1 and CDR2: SGDLS, YYNGEE.